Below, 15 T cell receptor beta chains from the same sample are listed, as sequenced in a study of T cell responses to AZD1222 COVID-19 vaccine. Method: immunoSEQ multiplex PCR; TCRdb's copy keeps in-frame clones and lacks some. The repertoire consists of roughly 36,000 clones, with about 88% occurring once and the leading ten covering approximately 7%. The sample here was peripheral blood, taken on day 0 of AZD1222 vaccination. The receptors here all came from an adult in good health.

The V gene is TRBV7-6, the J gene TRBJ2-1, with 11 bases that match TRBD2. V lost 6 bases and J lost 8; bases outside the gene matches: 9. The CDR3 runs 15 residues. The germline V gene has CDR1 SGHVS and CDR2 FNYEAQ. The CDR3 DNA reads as TGTGCCAGCAGTGAGATAGCGGGAGGGCAGGATGAGCAGTTCTTC. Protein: CASSEIAGGQDEQFF. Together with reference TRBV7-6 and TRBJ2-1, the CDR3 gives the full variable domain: GAGVSQSPRYKVTKRGQDVALRCDPISGHVSLYWYRQALGQGPEFLTYFNYEAQQDKSGLPNDRFSAERPEGSISTLTIQRTEQRDSAMYRCASSEIAGGQDEQFFGPGTRLTVL.

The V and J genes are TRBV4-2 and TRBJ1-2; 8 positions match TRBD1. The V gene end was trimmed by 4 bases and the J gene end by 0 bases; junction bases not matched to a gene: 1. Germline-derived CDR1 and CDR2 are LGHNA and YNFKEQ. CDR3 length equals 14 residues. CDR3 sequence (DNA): TGTGCCAGCAGCCTGGACAGGGCTAACTATGGCTACACCTTC. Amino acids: CASSLDRANYGYTF.

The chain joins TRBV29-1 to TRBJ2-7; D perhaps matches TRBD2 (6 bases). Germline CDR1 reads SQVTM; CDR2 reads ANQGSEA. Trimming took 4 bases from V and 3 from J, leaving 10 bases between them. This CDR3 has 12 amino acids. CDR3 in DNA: TGCAGCGTTGGGGACTCGTACTACGAGCAGTACTTC. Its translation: CSVGDSYYEQYF.

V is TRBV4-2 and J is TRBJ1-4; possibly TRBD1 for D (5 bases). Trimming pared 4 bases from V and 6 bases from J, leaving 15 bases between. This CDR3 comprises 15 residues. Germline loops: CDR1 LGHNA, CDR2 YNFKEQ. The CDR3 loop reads CASSPQGNVDEKLFF. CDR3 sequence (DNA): TGTGCCAGCAGCCCCCAGGGTAACGTAGATGAAAAACTGTTTTTT.

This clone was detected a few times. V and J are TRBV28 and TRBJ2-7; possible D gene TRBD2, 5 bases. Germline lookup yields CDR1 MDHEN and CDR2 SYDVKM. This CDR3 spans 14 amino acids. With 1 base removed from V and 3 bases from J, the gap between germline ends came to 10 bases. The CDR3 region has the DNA TGTGCCAGCAGTTTATCGACGGGGAACTACGAGCAGTACTTC. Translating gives CASSLSTGNYEQYF.

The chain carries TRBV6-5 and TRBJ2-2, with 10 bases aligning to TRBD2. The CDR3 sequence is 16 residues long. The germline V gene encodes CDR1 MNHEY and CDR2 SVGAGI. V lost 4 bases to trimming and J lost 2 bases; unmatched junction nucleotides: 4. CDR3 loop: CASSSGTSENTGELFF. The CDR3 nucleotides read TGTGCCAGCAGTTCCGGGACTAGCGAAAACACCGGGGAGCTGTTTTTT.

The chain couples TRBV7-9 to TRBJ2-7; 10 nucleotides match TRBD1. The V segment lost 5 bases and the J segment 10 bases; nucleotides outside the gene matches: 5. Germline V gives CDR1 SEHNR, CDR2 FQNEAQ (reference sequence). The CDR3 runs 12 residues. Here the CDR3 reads CASSPGTGDQYF. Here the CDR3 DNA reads TGTGCCAGCAGCCCGGGGACAGGGGACCAGTACTTC.

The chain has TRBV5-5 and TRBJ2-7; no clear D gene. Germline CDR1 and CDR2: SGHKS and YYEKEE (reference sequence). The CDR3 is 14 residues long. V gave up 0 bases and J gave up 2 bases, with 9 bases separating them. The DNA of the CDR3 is TGTGCCAGCAGCTTGGCTCACAGCCCCTACGAGCAGTACTTC. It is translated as CASSLAHSPYEQYF. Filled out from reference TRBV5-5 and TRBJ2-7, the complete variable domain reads DAGVTQSPTHLIKTRGQQVTLRCSPISGHKSVSWYQQVLGQGPQFIFQYYEKEERGRGNFPDRFSARQFPNYSSELNVNALLLGDSALYLCASSLAHSPYEQYFGPGTRLTVT.

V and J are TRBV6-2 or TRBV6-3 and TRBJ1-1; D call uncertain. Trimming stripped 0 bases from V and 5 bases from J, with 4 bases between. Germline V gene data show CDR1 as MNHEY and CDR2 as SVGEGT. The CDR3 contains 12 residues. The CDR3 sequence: CASSYSTTEAFF. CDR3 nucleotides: TGTGCCAGCAGTTACTCGACAACTGAAGCTTTCTTT.

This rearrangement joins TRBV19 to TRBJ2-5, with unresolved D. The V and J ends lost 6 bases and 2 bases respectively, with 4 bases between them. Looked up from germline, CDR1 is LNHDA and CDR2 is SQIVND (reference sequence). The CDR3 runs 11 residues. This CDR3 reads CASRRQETQYF. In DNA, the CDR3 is TGTGCCAGTAGGAGACAAGAGACCCAGTACTTC.

The CDR3 DNA follows: TGTGCCAGCAGCGCAGACAGGGTGGCCGGAGCTTTCTTT. The encoded protein is CASSADRVAGAFF. The chain joins TRBV11-2 to TRBJ1-1; TRBD1 matches at 7 bases. V dropped 5 bases and J dropped 10; count of bases not matched to a gene: 10. The CDR3 covers 13 residues. Per the germline V gene, CDR1 is SGHAT and CDR2 is FQNNGV.

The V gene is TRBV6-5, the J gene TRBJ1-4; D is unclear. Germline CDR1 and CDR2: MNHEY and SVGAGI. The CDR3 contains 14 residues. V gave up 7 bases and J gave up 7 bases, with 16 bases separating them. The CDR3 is CASTRRAFGEKLFF. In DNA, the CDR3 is TGTGCCAGCACCCGACGGGCGTTTGGTGAAAAACTGTTTTTT.

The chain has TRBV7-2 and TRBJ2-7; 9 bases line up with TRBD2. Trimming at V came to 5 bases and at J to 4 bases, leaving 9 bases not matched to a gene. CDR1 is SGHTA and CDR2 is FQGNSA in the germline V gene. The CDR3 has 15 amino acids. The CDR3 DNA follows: TGTGCCAGCAGCCCTCCTAGCGGGGCAGGGTACGAGCAGTACTTC. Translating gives CASSPPSGAGYEQYF.

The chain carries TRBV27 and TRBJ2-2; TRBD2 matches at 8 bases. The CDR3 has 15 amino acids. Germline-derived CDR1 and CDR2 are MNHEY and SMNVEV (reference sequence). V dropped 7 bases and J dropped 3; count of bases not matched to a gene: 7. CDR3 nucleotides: TGTGCCAGCACCGACCGGGGGGGCTACACCGGGGAGCTGTTTTTT. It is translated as CASTDRGGYTGELFF.

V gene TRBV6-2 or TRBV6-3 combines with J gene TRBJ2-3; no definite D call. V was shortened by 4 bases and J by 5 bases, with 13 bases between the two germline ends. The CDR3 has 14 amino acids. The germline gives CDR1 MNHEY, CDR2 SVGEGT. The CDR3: CASSFKGLRDTQYF. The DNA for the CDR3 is TGTGCCAGCAGTTTTAAGGGTTTGCGAGATACGCAGTATTTT.